This is a list of T cell receptor beta chains from one sample in a study of cytomegalovirus exposure and HLA in healthy donors. Profiled with immunoSEQ multiplex PCR; TCRdb holds only in-frame clones, not every one. The table includes roughly 240,000 clones, about 85% detected once. Sequenced input: PBMCs. All receptors derive from a girl aged 2-9 years in good health and CMV-seronegative. Both conserved end residues are part of each CDR3. A D gene is named only where the DNA matches it firmly. Size tells how often a clone was seen (once, few, many) or the class of an expanded clone, and some rows leave it out.

abundance: -; j_gene: TRBJ1-1; d_gene: TRBD1; v_gene: TRBV5-1; CDR3nt: TGCGCCAGCAGCTTTAAGACAGGGGGACCGGGCACTGAAGCTTTCTTT; CDR3aa: CASSFKTGGPGTEAFF
abundance: -; j_gene: TRBJ2-1; d_gene: -; v_gene: TRBV6-7; CDR3nt: TGTGCCAGCAGTTACTCGAGGGACACCAGCTCCTACAATGGGCAGTTCTTC; CDR3aa: CASSYSRDTSSYNGQFF
abundance: -; j_gene: TRBJ2-7; d_gene: TRBD2; v_gene: TRBV2; CDR3nt: TGTGCCAGCAGTCCCACTAGCGGGGGAATGTCCTACGAGCAGTACTTC; CDR3aa: CASSPTSGGMSYEQYF
abundance: -; j_gene: TRBJ1-6; d_gene: -; v_gene: TRBV6-1; CDR3nt: TGTGCCAGCAGTGAAGCGGAGCCAAGCTCCTATAATTCACCCCTCCACTTT; CDR3aa: CASSEAEPSSYNSPLHF
abundance: -; j_gene: TRBJ2-1; d_gene: -; v_gene: TRBV5-1; CDR3nt: TGCGCCAGCAGCCAGGGAGGAGAGTCCTACAATGAGCAGTTCTTC; CDR3aa: CASSQGGESYNEQFF
abundance: -; j_gene: TRBJ2-1; d_gene: TRBD1; v_gene: TRBV27; CDR3nt: TGTGCCAGCAGCTTTACAGGGGGCGGGAACGATGAGCAGTTCTTC; CDR3aa: CASSFTGGGNDEQFF
abundance: -; j_gene: TRBJ2-3; d_gene: TRBD1; v_gene: TRBV6-4; CDR3nt: TGTGCCAGCAGTATGACAGGGACAGATACGCAGTATTTT; CDR3aa: CASSMTGTDTQYF
abundance: once; j_gene: TRBJ2-3; d_gene: -; v_gene: TRBV5-1; CDR3nt: TGCGCCAGCAGCGGACCCCGGACGGGAAAGAGTCCAGATACGCAGTATTTT; CDR3aa: CASSGPRTGKSPDTQYF
abundance: -; j_gene: TRBJ2-3; d_gene: -; v_gene: TRBV29-1; CDR3nt: TGCAGCGTTGACAGCGGCACAGATACGCAGTATTTT; CDR3aa: CSVDSGTDTQYF
abundance: -; j_gene: TRBJ1-2; d_gene: -; v_gene: TRBV6-1; CDR3nt: TGTGCCAGCAGTGAACAGGTAGACTATGGCTACACCTTC; CDR3aa: CASSEQVDYGYTF